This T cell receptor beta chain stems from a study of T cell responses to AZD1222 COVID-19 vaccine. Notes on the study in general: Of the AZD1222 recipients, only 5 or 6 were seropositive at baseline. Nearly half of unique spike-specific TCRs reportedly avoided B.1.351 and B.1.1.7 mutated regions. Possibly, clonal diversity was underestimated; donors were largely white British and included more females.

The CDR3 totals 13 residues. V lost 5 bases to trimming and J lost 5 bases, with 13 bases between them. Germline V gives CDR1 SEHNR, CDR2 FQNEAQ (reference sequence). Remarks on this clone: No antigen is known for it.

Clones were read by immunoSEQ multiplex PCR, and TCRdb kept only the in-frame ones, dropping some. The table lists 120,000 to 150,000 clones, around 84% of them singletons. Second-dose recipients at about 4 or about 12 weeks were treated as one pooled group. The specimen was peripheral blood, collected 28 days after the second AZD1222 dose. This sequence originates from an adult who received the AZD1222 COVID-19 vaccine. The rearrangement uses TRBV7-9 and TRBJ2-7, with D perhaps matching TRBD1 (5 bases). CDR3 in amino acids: CASSPSGFHEQYF. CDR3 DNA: TGTGCCAGCAGCCCTTCAGGGTTCCACGAGCAGTACTTC.